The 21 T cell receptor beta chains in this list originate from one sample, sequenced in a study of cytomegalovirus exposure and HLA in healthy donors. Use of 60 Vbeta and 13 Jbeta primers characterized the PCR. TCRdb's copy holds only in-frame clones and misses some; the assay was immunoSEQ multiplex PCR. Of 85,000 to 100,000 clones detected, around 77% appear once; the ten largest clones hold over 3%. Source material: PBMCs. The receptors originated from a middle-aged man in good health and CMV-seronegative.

The CDR3 reads CRTRVLGTSLSRHHSYEQYF. The CDR3 DNA is TGCAGAACCCGGGTTTTGGGGACTAGCTTATCTCGTCACCACTCCTACGAGCAGTACTTC. The genes are TRBV29-1 and TRBJ2-7; 9 bases match TRBD2. Germline V gene data show CDR1 as SQVTM and CDR2 as ANQGSEA. The CDR3 sequence is 20 residues long.

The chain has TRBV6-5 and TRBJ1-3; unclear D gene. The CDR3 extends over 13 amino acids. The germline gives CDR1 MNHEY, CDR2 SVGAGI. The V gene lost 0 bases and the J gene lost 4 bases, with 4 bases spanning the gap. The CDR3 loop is CASSYSQGNTIYF. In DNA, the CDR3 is TGTGCCAGCAGTTACTCACAGGGAAACACCATATATTTT.

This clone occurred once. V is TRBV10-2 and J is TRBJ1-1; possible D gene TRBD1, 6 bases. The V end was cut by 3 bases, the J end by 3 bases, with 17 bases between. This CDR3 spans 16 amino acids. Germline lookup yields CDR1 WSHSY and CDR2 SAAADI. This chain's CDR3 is CASSETPGALDTEAFF. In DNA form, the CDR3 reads TGCGCCAGCAGTGAAACGCCAGGGGCCTTGGACACTGAAGCTTTCTTT.

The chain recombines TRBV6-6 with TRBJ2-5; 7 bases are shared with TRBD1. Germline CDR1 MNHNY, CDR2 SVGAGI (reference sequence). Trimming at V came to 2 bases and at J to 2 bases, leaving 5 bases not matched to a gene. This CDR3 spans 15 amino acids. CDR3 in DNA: TGTGCCAGCAGTTACCTGGACAGGAGTCAAGAGACCCAGTACTTC. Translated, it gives CASSYLDRSQETQYF.

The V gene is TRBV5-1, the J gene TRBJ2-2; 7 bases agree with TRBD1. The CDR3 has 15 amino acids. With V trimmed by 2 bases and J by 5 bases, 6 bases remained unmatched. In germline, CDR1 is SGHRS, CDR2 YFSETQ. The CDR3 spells CASSFLQGLTGELFF. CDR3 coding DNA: TGCGCCAGCAGCTTTTTACAGGGGCTGACCGGGGAGCTGTTTTTT.

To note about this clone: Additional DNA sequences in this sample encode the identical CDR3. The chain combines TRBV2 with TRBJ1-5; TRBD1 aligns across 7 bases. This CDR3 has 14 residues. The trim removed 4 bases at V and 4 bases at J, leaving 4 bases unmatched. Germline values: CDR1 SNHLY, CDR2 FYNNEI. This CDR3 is CASSGAGGNQPQHF. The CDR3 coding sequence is TGTGCCAGCAGTGGGGCAGGGGGAAATCAGCCCCAGCATTTT.

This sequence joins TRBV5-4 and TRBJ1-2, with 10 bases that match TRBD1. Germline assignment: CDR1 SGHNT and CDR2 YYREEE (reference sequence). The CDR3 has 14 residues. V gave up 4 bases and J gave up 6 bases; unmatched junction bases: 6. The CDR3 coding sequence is TGTGCCAGCAGCCCTAGGACAGGGGGAAATGGCTACACCTTC. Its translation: CASSPRTGGNGYTF.

The CDR3 is CASSRQGAAGELFF. CDR3 nucleotides: TGTGCCAGCAGCAGACAGGGGGCGGCCGGGGAGCTGTTTTTT. The V call is TRBV28, the J call TRBJ2-2; 10 bases are shared with TRBD1. Germline CDR1 MDHEN, CDR2 SYDVKM. The CDR3 is 14 amino acids. After removal of 6 bases from V and 6 bases from J, the junction contained 4 bases not matched to a gene.

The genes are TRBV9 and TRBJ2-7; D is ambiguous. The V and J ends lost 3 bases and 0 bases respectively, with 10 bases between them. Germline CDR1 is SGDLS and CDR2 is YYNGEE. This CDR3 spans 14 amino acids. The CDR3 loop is CASSGGSSSYEQYF. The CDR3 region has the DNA TGTGCCAGCAGCGGTGGATCTAGCTCCTACGAGCAGTACTTC.

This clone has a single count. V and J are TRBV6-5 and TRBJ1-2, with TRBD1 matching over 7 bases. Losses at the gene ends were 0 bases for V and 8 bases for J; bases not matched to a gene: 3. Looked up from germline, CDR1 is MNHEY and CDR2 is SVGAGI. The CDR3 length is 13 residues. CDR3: CASSYSDRDGYTF. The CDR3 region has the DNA TGTGCCAGCAGTTACTCCGACAGGGACGGCTACACCTTC.

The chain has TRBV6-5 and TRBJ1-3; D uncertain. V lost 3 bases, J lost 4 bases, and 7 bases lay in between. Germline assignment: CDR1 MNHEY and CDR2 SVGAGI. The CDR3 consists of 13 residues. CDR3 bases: TGTGCCAGCAGTTATCAGGCGGGAAACACCATATATTTT. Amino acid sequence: CASSYQAGNTIYF.

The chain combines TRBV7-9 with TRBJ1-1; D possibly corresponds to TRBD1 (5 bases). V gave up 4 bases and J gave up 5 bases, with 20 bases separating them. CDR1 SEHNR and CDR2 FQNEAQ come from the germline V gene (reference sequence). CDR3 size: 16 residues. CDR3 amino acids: CASSYVRPDGATEAFF. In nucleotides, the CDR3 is TGTGCCAGCAGCTACGTACGCCCTGATGGGGCAACTGAAGCTTTCTTT.

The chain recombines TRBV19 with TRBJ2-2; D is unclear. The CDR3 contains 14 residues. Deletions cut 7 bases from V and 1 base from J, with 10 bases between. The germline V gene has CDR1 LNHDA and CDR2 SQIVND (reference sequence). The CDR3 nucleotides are TGTGCCAGTAAACCTATAATGAACACCGGGGAGCTGTTTTTT. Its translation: CASKPIMNTGELFF. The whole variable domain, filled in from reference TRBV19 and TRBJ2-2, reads DGGITQSPKYLFRKEGQNVTLSCEQNLNHDAMYWYRQDPGQGLRLIYYSQIVNDFQKGDIAEGYSVSREKKESFPLTVTSAQKNPTAFYLCASKPIMNTGELFFGEGSRLTVL.

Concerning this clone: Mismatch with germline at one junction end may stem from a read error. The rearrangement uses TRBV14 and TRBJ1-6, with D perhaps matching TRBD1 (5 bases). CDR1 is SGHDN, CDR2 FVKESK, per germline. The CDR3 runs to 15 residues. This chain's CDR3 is CAGSQDMGGNSPLHF. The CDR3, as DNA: TGTGCCGGCAGCCAAGACATGGGGGGGAATTCACCCCTCCACTTT.

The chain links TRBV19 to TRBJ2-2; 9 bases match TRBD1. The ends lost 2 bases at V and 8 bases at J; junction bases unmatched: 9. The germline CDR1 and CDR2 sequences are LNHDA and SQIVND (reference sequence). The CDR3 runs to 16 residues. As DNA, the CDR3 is TGTGCCAGTAGTATAACAGACAGGGGGATGACGGGGGAGCTGTTTTTT. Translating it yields CASSITDRGMTGELFF.

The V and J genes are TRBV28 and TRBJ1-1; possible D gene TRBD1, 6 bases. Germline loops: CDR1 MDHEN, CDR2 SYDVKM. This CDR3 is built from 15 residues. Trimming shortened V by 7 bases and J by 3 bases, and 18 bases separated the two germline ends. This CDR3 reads CASIQRRGAHTEAFF. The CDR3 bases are TGTGCCAGCATTCAACGGCGGGGGGCTCACACTGAAGCTTTCTTT. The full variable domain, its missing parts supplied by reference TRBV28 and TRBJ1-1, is DVKVTQSSRYLVKRTGEKVFLECVQDMDHENMFWYRQDPGLGLRLIYFSYDVKMKEKGDIPEGYSVSREKKERFSLILESASTNQTSMYLCASIQRRGAHTEAFFGQGTRLTVV.

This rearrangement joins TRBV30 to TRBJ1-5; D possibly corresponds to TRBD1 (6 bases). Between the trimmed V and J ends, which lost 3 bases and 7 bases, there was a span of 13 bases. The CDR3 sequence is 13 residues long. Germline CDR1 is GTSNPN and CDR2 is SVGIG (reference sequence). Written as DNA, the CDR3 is TGTGCCTGGAGCGACCAGGGGCAACAGCCCCAGCATTTT. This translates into CAWSDQGQQPQHF.

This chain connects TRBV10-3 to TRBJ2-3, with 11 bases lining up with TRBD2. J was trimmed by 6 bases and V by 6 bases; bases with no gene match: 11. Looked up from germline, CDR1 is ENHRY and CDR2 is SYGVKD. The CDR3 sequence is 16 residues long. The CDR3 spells CAISNPLAGVTDTQYF. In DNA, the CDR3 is TGTGCCATCAGCAATCCACTAGCGGGAGTGACGGATACGCAGTATTTT.

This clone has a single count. The CDR3 nucleotides are TGTGCCAGCAGCTTGGACAGACCTAACTATGGCTACACCTTC. Protein: CASSLDRPNYGYTF. The chain employs TRBV11-2 and TRBJ1-2; D might be TRBD1 (6 bases). Germline V CDR1 and CDR2: SGHAT, FQNNGV. The CDR3 consists of 14 residues. Trimming cost V 3 bases and J 0 bases, with 8 bases left between them. Together with reference TRBV11-2 and TRBJ1-2, the CDR3 gives the full variable domain: EAGVAQSPRYKIIEKRQSVAFWCNPISGHATLYWYQQILGQGPKLLIQFQNNGVVDDSQLPKDRFSAERLKGVDSTLKIQPAKLEDSAVYLCASSLDRPNYGYTFGSGTRLTVV.

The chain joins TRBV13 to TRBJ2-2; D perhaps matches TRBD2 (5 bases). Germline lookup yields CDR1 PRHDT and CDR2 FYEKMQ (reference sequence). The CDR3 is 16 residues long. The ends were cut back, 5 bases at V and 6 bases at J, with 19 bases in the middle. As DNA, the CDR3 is TGTGCCAGCAGCGAACGGCGTACTAGTGGTTCCGGGGAGCTGTTTTTT. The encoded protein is CASSERRTSGSGELFF.

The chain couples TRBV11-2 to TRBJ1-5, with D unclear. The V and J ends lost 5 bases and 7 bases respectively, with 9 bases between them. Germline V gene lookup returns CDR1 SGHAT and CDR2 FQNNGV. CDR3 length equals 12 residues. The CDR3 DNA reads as TGTGCCAGCAGCCACGGTTGGCAGCCCCAGCATTTT. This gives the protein CASSHGWQPQHF.